This TCR beta chain was sequenced in a study of blood T cell repertoires in COVID-19. Those who participated ranged in age from roughly 18 to 89 years and resided in around 22 US areas. Per the authors' pipeline: Estimation of nucleated cell counts relied on the amplification of reference gene primers. Only in-frame clones appear in the TCRdb table, and some are missing; sequencing was by immunoSEQ multiplex PCR. That table furnishes V, J and clone size, whereas the DNA furnished D and trimming. This sample carries approximately 390,000 clones, around nine tenths of them seen once, and the ten largest clones take 10%. V shed 5 bases and J 4 bases; nucleotides not matched to a gene: 13. This CDR3 region has 17 residues. Looked up from germline, CDR1 is SGHNT and CDR2 is YENEEA.

This clonotype originated in a woman aged 45-60 years who had recovered from COVID-19. The rearrangement joins TRBV11-3 to TRBJ2-5; 10 bases are shared with TRBD2. The sequenced sample consisted of PBMCs or T cells enriched from blood (not recorded which). The CDR3 nucleotides read TGTGCCAGCAGCGCGACTAGCGGGCACCACCTCGTAGAGACCCAGTACTTC. Amino acid sequence: CASSATSGHHLVETQYF.